This T cell receptor (beta chain) emerged from a study of T cell responses to AZD1222 COVID-19 vaccine. Broader study findings: Repertoire samples came only from after the peak T cell response.

This clone was seen once. What it recognizes is unknown. V was shortened by 5 bases and J by 6 bases, with 14 bases between the two germline ends. Germline V CDR1 and CDR2: SEHNR, FQNEAQ (reference sequence). CDR3 length: 14 amino acids. The protocol was immunoSEQ multiplex PCR, while the TCRdb copy is restricted to in-frame clones and leaves out a portion. The sample lists approximately 100,000 clones; around 90% were seen once. V is TRBV7-9 and J is TRBJ2-1, with D maybe TRBD1 (6 bases). The sample consisted of peripheral blood, taken on day 0 of AZD1222 vaccination. This clonotype was obtained from an adult in good health. CDR3 sequence (DNA): TGTGCCAGCAGCAAGACAGGACGGTTCAATGAGCAGTTCTTC. It is translated as CASSKTGRFNEQFF.